Listed here are 7 T cell receptor beta chains from one sample, sequenced in a study of identical twins. TCRdb analysed the 5' RACE reads with MiXCR anew, one entry per CDR3 protein. The sample has some 570,000 distinct CDR3 sequences, about a fifth seen once; the top ten hold 0.48%. These sequences were also reported in another study, on yellow fever vaccine responses in identical twins.

Material: CD4+ T cells sorted from blood. The origin of the receptors is a woman aged 18-35 years in good health.

V gene TRBV10-1 combines with J gene TRBJ2-1, with TRBD2 as a possible D gene (6 bases). Trimming shortened V by 3 bases and J by 6 bases, and 15 bases separated the two germline ends. Germline CDR1 reads WNHNN; CDR2 reads SYGVQD (reference sequence). This CDR3 spans 15 amino acids. In DNA form, the CDR3 reads TGCGCCAGCAGTGATGGCGGGATATTAAGCAATGAGCAGTTCTTC. Its protein is CASSDGGILSNEQFF.

The chain is built from TRBV5-1 and TRBJ1-1; D call uncertain. This CDR3 comprises 14 residues. The germline CDR1 and CDR2 sequences are SGHRS and YFSETQ. V dropped 2 bases and J dropped 0 bases, with 8 bases sitting between them. The CDR3 protein is CASSFGELNTEAFF. In DNA form, the CDR3 reads TGCGCCAGCAGCTTCGGTGAGCTGAACACTGAAGCTTTCTTT.

This clonotype has only a few counts. The genes are TRBV5-1 and TRBJ1-4; D is unclear. CDR1 and CDR2 from the germline V gene are SGHRS and YFSETQ. The CDR3 covers 13 residues. Trimming took 2 bases from V and 4 from J, leaving 6 bases between them. CDR3 sequence: CASSFAYNEKLFF. In DNA form, the CDR3 reads TGCGCCAGCAGCTTCGCTTATAATGAAAAACTGTTTTTT.

This clonotype was observed a few times. The genes are TRBV5-1 and TRBJ2-2; D unresolved. V was shortened by 4 bases and J by 4 bases, with 8 bases between the two germline ends. The CDR3 has 13 residues. Germline values: CDR1 SGHRS, CDR2 YFSETQ. CDR3 coding DNA: TGCGCCAGCAGCGAAGTTTCCACCGGGGAGCTGTTTTTT. This encodes CASSEVSTGELFF.

In its sample, this clonotype was seen a few times. This rearrangement joins TRBV7-6 to TRBJ2-3; maybe TRBD2 (7 bases). The CDR3 spans 15 residues. Germline CDR1 reads SGHVS; CDR2 reads FNYEAQ. The V and J ends lost 5 bases and 1 base respectively, with 13 bases between them. CDR3 amino acids: CASSGGGPCTDTQYF. Here the CDR3 DNA reads TGTGCCAGCAGCGGGGGGGGGCCATGCACAGATACGCAGTATTTT.

This rearrangement joins TRBV12-3 or TRBV12-4 to TRBJ2-1; 7 positions match TRBD2. V shed 4 bases and J 8 bases; nucleotides not matched to a gene: 11. This CDR3 is 15 amino acids long. CDR3 protein: CASSYRLARSDEQFF. CDR3 sequence (DNA): TGTGCCAGCAGTTACAGACTAGCTCGATCCGATGAGCAGTTCTTC.

This chain joins TRBV12-5 and TRBJ2-3; 10 nucleotides agree with TRBD2. The CDR3 has 18 residues. Trimming removed 0 bases from V and 4 bases from J; junction bases left unmatched: 10. Germline CDR1 reads LGHNT; CDR2 reads FRNRAP. The chain's CDR3 is CASGLVPSGSSVADTQYF. CDR3 in DNA: TGTGCTAGTGGTTTGGTACCTAGCGGGAGTTCAGTTGCAGATACGCAGTATTTT.